These T cell receptor beta chains were read from a single sample in a study of blood T cell repertoires in COVID-19. The assay was immunoSEQ multiplex PCR, and TCRdb's table has in-frame clones only and misses some. This sample has 70,000 to 100,000 clones, with 70% to 85% found just once. Material: peripheral blood. All receptors come from an older woman in a cohort sampled during active or convalescent COVID-19. Each CDR3 is given with its conserved first and last residue. The D gene is left open where the match is weak. Not every row has a clone size; where given, it reads once, few, many or a size class.

D: .
V: TRBV9
size: .
J: TRBJ2-3
CDR3: CASSVVRDTQYF
DNA: TGTGCCAGCAGCGTAGTGAGAGATACGCAGTATTTT

D: .
V: TRBV18
size: .
J: TRBJ1-2
CDR3: CASSPPWGDGYTF
DNA: TGTGCCAGCTCACCCCCATGGGGGGATGGCTACACCTTC

D: .
V: TRBV5-1
size: few
J: TRBJ2-7
CDR3: CASSLGQRAYEQYF
DNA: TGCGCCAGCAGCTTGGGACAGAGAGCCTACGAGCAGTACTTC

D: TRBD2
V: TRBV28
size: .
J: TRBJ2-1
CDR3: CASSSNLGRGGPDEQFF
DNA: TGTGCCAGCAGTTCGAACTTGGGACGGGGGGGCCCCGATGAGCAGTTCTTC

D: TRBD1
V: TRBV2
size: .
J: TRBJ1-4
CDR3: CASSTRQGATNEKLFF
DNA: TGTGCCAGCAGCACCCGACAGGGGGCCACTAATGAAAAACTGTTTTTT

D: .
V: TRBV11-3
size: .
J: TRBJ2-3
CDR3: CASSLGEEYTQYF
DNA: TGTGCCAGCAGCTTAGGGGAGGAGTATACGCAGTATTTT

D: .
V: TRBV4-1
size: .
J: TRBJ1-5
CDR3: CASSQGAGDQPQHF
DNA: TGCGCCAGCAGCCAAGGAGCCGGGGATCAGCCCCAGCATTTT

D: .
V: TRBV9
size: .
J: TRBJ1-3
CDR3: CASSVDEGGGNTIYF
DNA: TGTGCCAGCAGCGTAGATGAAGGGGGTGGAAACACCATATATTTT

D: TRBD1
V: TRBV11-2
size: .
J: TRBJ1-4
CDR3: CASSLGDRDNEKLFF
DNA: TGTGCCAGCAGCTTAGGGGACAGGGACAATGAAAAACTGTTTTTT

D: .
V: TRBV9
size: .
J: TRBJ1-1
CDR3: CASSLQGTEEAFF
DNA: TGTGCCAGCAGCCTCCAGGGGACCGAAGAAGCTTTCTTT

D: .
V: TRBV5-1
size: .
J: TRBJ1-4
CDR3: CASSWTDSVNEKLFF
DNA: TGCGCCAGCAGCTGGACGGACAGCGTTAATGAAAAACTGTTTTTT

D: TRBD2
V: TRBV24-1
size: .
J: TRBJ2-5
CDR3: CATSGGGQETQYF
DNA: TGTGCCACCAGTGGGGGGGGCCAAGAGACCCAGTACTTC

D: .
V: TRBV4-1
size: once
J: TRBJ1-4
CDR3: CASSRRENEKLFF
DNA: TGCGCCAGCAGTCGGCGGGAAAATGAAAAACTGTTTTTT

D: .
V: TRBV9
size: .
J: TRBJ1-1
CDR3: CASSVALGGSTEAFF
DNA: TGTGCCAGCAGCGTAGCCCTTGGAGGGAGCACTGAAGCTTTCTTT

D: .
V: TRBV30
size: .
J: TRBJ2-5
CDR3: CAWSRLASGETQYF
DNA: TGTGCCTGGAGTAGGCTAGCGTCGGGAGAGACCCAGTACTTC

D: TRBD1
V: TRBV5-6
size: .
J: TRBJ1-2
CDR3: CASSVIGTGFNYGYTF
DNA: TGTGCCAGCAGCGTAATAGGGACAGGCTTTAACTATGGCTACACCTTC